This T cell receptor (beta chain) was captured in a study of beta chain features in type 1 diabetes (dated by TCRdb to the late 2010s). Regarding the study in general: Mean age, gender distribution, total cell number and subset yield were not different between patients and healthy donors. In the study, TCRB repertoires of sorted circulating CD4+ T cell subsets from recently diagnosed type 1 diabetes patients were compared with those of matched healthy donors. A total of around 110,000,000 sorted cells were examined across all samples, and RNA yield correlated strongly with the number of cells per subset. Whereas all 30 or so donors provided naive and central memory subsets, regulatory and stem cell-like memory subsets were isolated from just 8 patients and roughly eight healthy donors. The research as a whole found: Because the HLA sub-analyses included only small numbers of individuals, any influence of HLA type on TCRB rearrangement was left unresolved. Because cDNA rather than genomic DNA was sequenced, highly expressing activated cells could have been over-represented, although no difference in activation and CD3 levels was found between groups. At VDJ recombination sites, patients with type 1 diabetes made fewer insertions and deleted more nucleotides, a pattern implying thymic rearrangement abnormalities. Naive, central memory and regulatory TCRB repertoires appeared to be more similar among patients than among healthy donors. Shorter templates might have been favored by PCR, but patient and control samples were amplified and corrected together, so both groups would have been affected equally by any skew. Type 1 diabetes patients showed a moderate but significant shortening of TCRB CDR3 length in all four CD4+ subsets.

The entire amount of isolated RNA was reverse transcribed using the High Capacity cDNA Reverse Transcription Kit, so the sequenced TCRB transcripts were expressed ones. Deep immunoSEQ sequencing was performed on naive, central memory and regulatory T cell samples, with an average of about 3.6 million total reads per sample. After sorted cells were lysed in RLT buffer, RNA was extracted with DNase-treated RNeasy Micro or Mini kits, with the choice depending on cell number. To prevent cross-contamination, each cell subset was processed individually, whereas patient and healthy donor samples were processed jointly. The immunoSEQ multiplex PCR was used to amplify TCRB sequences from cDNA, yielding 87-bp fragments that span the CDR3 region. The amplicons were sequenced using the Illumina HiSeq platform. The authors processed their data as follows. PCR bias was computationally corrected using synthetic template baselines, reads within Hamming distance 2 were collapsed, and singletons that could not be merged were discarded. Reads were aligned to IMGT to assign V, D and J genes, CDR3 length, and insertions or deletions at six rearrangement sites. Within each subset, clonotype counts were normalized to the number of sorted cells before true diversity and Gini coefficients were calculated with the tcR R package. Repertoire sharing was quantified using the overlap coefficient calculated on TCRB nucleotide sequences. In its TCRdb copy, this immuneACCESS table keeps in-frame sequences only and misses some clones. Where compared with another copy, unresolved V genes explain less than half of these, and the others have no known cause. V and J calls and clone size are copied from that table; D and trimming were computed from the DNA. The sample yields 120,000 or so clones; roughly 17% were counted once. The ten largest clones take up about 2.4% of the sample.

Each donor gave one peripheral blood draw, averaging around 120 mL, which was collected into heparinised tubes. Naive, central memory, regulatory and stem cell-like memory CD4+ T cells were sorted on a BD FACSAria II using a panel including CD45RO, CCR7, CD25, CD127, CD95 and CD27. Every sorted population had a purity above 95%. PBMCs were isolated right away by Lymphoprep density gradient centrifugation and were stained directly, without culture. To minimize batch effects, samples were stained and sorted in pairs, one healthy donor with one patient per experiment. CDR1 and CDR2 are read off the germline V gene as MGHDK and SYGVNS. Taken from cysteine to phenylalanine, the CDR3 has 12 residues. The CDR3 DNA has 36 bases and is translated from base 1. A distance of 5 bases separates the germline ends of V and J, which lose 4 bases and 2 bases respectively. A note on this clone: Its antigen is unknown. Base qualities are not at hand, and no much larger clone is one base apart.

The chain employs TRBV25-1 and TRBJ1-2, with the D gene too uncertain to name. This receptor was obtained from a man aged 18 to 29 with type 1 diabetes. The sample was central memory CD4+ T cells from blood. The CDR3 amino acid sequence is: CASSAENYGYTF. The DNA sequence reads TGTGCCAGCAGTGCGGAGAACTATGGCTACACCTTC.